This T cell receptor beta chain originates from a study of T cell repertoires in cytomegalovirus infection. Study-wide context: Public TCR beta signatures provided an indication of both CMV infection and a matching HLA type.

Study findings and constraints: What dominated the ex vivo response were HLA-C-restricted CMV-specific TCR beta clonotypes. CMV carriers having the relevant HLA were flagged by cumulative public TCR beta family frequency.

TCRdb reanalysed the reads using MiXCR and keeps one entry per CDR3 protein. The sample has hundreds of thousands of distinct CDR3 sequences, roughly 30% seen once. The V gene lost 2 bases and the J gene lost 8 bases, with 15 bases spanning the gap. The germline V gene has CDR1 SGHAT and CDR2 FQDESV (reference sequence). CDR3 size: 14 residues. A remark on this clonotype: What it recognizes is unknown.

Sequencing was performed on PBMCs. The source is a human donor in good health (CMV status not recorded). Some clones in this sample may be carry-over from other donors' samples. V gene TRBV11-1 combines with J gene TRBJ1-2, with D hard to call. CDR3 loop: CASSLRGTDPGYTF. For the CDR3, the DNA is TGTGCCAGCAGCTTACGTGGTACAGATCCCGGCTACACCTTC.